The 19 T cell receptor beta chains below all came from one sample that was sequenced in a study of T cells in women clearing cervical HPV infection. Some clones are missing from TCRdb's copy, which holds only in-frame ones; the method was immunoSEQ multiplex PCR. In all, the sample yields around 37,000 clones. The sequencing sample was made of blood buffy coat. The receptors derive from a woman aged 18-70 years with a cervical HPV16 infection that either progressed to CIN3+ or cleared (not recorded which).

Points on this clone: With the read ending 3 residues before the CDR3 end, the germline J gene is used to fill in that end. V is TRBV2 and J is TRBJ2-7, with 9 positions matching TRBD2. CDR3 size: 16 residues. V shed 6 bases, J shed 0 bases, and the junction held 9 bases outside the gene matches. Germline CDR1 reads SNHLY; CDR2 reads FYNNEI. The CDR3 region is CASRQLAGRSSYEQYF. Incomplete CDR3 DNA: TGTGCCAGCAGACAACTAGCGGGTCGAAGCTCCTACGAG. Complete variable domain (other parts from reference TRBV2 and TRBJ2-7): EPEVTQTPSHQVTQMGQEVILRCVPISNHLYFYWYRQILGQKVEFLVSFYNNEISEKSEIFDDQFSVERPDGSNFTLKIRSTKLEDSAMYFCASRQLAGRSSYEQYFGPGTRLTVT.

Concerning this clone: This CDR3 is also generated by other DNA sequences in the sample. The DNA read from the CDR3 is TGTGCCAGCTCACCAAACCAGGGGGTGAGCTCTGGAAACACC. Its translation: CASSPNQGVSSGNT. The entire CDR3 is CASSPNQGVSSGNTIYF. This rearrangement joins TRBV18 to TRBJ1-3, with TRBD1 matching over 7 bases. The read terminates 3 residues ahead of where the CDR3 ends, so the germline J gene completes it. The CDR3 extends over 17 amino acids. V was clipped by 2 bases and J by 0 bases; unmatched bases: 7. The germline V gene encodes CDR1 KGHSH and CDR2 LQKENI.

With respect to this clone: Germline and junction disagree at one end, which may indicate a read error. The read terminates 3 residues ahead of where the CDR3 ends, so the germline J gene completes it. This chain uses TRBV6-2 or TRBV6-3 with TRBJ2-1; no firm D call. The CDR3 is 15 amino acids. In germline, CDR1 is MNHEY, CDR2 SVGEGT. This chain's CDR3 is CASRYIIGSFNEQFF. Incomplete CDR3 DNA: TGTGCCAGCCGTTACATCATCGGGTCATTCAATGAG.

Notes on this clone: The read finishes 3 residues shy of the CDR3 end, and the germline J gene is used to complete it. V and J are TRBV20-1 and TRBJ1-4; the D gene is possibly TRBD1 (6 bases). Germline V gene data show CDR1 as DFQATT and CDR2 as SNEGSKA (reference sequence). The CDR3 loop spans 13 amino acids. Trimming left V 6 bases short and J 7 bases short, with 15 bases between. The part of the CDR3 DNA that was read is TGCAGTGCCCGGTGGGGGCCTGGTGAAAAA. This codes for CSARWGPGEK. The entire CDR3 is CSARWGPGEKLFF.

Points on this clone: The read falls 3 residues short of the CDR3 end, and the missing part is taken from the germline J gene. The chain has TRBV6-2 or TRBV6-3 and TRBJ1-5; 11 bases map to TRBD1. V was clipped by 5 bases and J by 4 bases; unmatched bases: 4. This CDR3 is 15 amino acids long. CDR1 is MNHEY and CDR2 is SVGEGT in the germline V gene. The CDR3 DNA, read in part, is TGTGCCAGCAGTCGGACAGGGGGCCGGAATCAGCCC. Translated: CASSRTGGRNQP. The entire CDR3 reads CASSRTGGRNQPQHF.

Notes on this clone: The read comes to an end 3 residues before the CDR3 does, leaving the germline J gene to fill in the end. The chain links TRBV6-2 or TRBV6-3 to TRBJ1-5, with D maybe TRBD1 (6 bases). The germline V and J ends were trimmed by 1 base and 1 base, with 11 bases remaining between them. The CDR3 covers 16 residues. Germline V lookup: CDR1 MNHEY, CDR2 SVGEGT. CDR3 protein: CASSYLGGLSNQPQHF. CDR3 DNA, as far as it was read: TGTGCCAGCAGTTACTTGGGGGGGCTAAGCAATCAGCCC.

To note about this clone: The read falls 3 residues short of the CDR3 end, and the missing part is taken from the germline J gene. The chain carries TRBV6-1 and TRBJ2-7, with unresolved D. Germline values: CDR1 MNHNS, CDR2 SASEGT. This CDR3 has 15 residues. Deletions cut 3 bases from V and 4 bases from J, with 16 bases between. The CDR3 DNA, read in part, is TGTGCCAGCAGTGATCCTAAATGGTCTACTTACGAG. This gives the protein CASSDPKWSTYE. The entire CDR3 protein reads CASSDPKWSTYEQYF.

Of note for this clone: The DNA ends 3 residues before the CDR3 does, and the rest of the CDR3 is filled in from the germline J gene. The chain joins TRBV11-2 to TRBJ2-5, with a possible D match to TRBD1 (5 bases). Between the trimmed V and J ends, which lost 3 bases and 3 bases, there was a span of 8 bases. Germline V gene sequence: CDR1 SGHAT, CDR2 FQNNGV. This CDR3 comprises 13 residues. The CDR3 DNA, read in part, is TGTGCCAGCAGCTTCGACAGAAAAGAGACC. As protein: CASSFDRKET. The entire CDR3 is CASSFDRKETQYF. Looking up the rest from reference TRBV11-2 and TRBJ2-5 gives the full variable domain: EAGVAQSPRYKIIEKRQSVAFWCNPISGHATLYWYQQILGQGPKLLIQFQNNGVVDDSQLPKDRFSAERLKGVDSTLKIQPAKLEDSAVYLCASSFDRKETQYFGPGTRLLVL.

About this clone itself: The read terminates 3 residues ahead of where the CDR3 ends, so the germline J gene completes it. The rearrangement uses TRBV19 and TRBJ2-1; D might be TRBD2 (6 bases). This CDR3 comprises 17 residues. V was trimmed by 5 bases and J by 4 bases, leaving 21 bases between them. CDR1 is LNHDA, CDR2 SQIVND, per germline (reference sequence). The CDR3 bases that were read are TGTGCCAGTAGTCATCGGACTACCTTCGCTATGTACAATGAG. Translated: CASSHRTTFAMYNE. Given in full, the CDR3 is CASSHRTTFAMYNEQFF.

A note on this clone: The sequence runs out 3 residues before the end of the CDR3; the remainder is reconstructed from the germline J gene. J is TRBJ2-3 and V is TRBV28; 10 bases line up with TRBD2. Germline CDR1 MDHEN, CDR2 SYDVKM. J gave up 2 bases and V 2 bases, and 4 bases lay outside the gene matches. There are 16 residues in the CDR3. CDR3 DNA (partial): TGTGCCAGCAGTTTAAAACTAGCGGGGTTCACAGATACG. It is translated as CASSLKLAGFTDT. The complete CDR3 protein is CASSLKLAGFTDTQYF.

Details on this clone: The sequence runs out 3 residues before the end of the CDR3; the remainder is reconstructed from the germline J gene. V gene TRBV30 combines with J gene TRBJ2-2; D perhaps matches TRBD1 (5 bases). The germline CDR1 and CDR2 sequences are GTSNPN and SVGIG (reference sequence). The CDR3 consists of 13 residues. The CDR3 loop reads CAWSDRSNSPLFF. CDR3 bases read: TGTGCCTGGAGTGACAGGAGTAATTCACCG.

The CDR3 bases that were read are TGTGCCAGCAGCTTACACGCTAGCGGGGGGGCCTACGAG. Protein product: CASSLHASGGAYE. The full CDR3 protein reads CASSLHASGGAYEQYF. This rearrangement joins TRBV6-2 or TRBV6-3 to TRBJ2-7, with 12 bases that match TRBD2. Coverage ceases 3 residues before the CDR3 finishes, and the germline J gene fills in the end. Germline loops: CDR1 MNHEY, CDR2 SVGEGT. Trimming at V came to 6 bases and at J to 2 bases, leaving 8 bases not matched to a gene. The CDR3 has 16 residues.

Comment on this clone: The read comes to an end 3 residues before the CDR3 does, leaving the germline J gene to fill in the end. The chain is built from TRBV18 and TRBJ1-2; TRBD1 might be the D (5 bases). Germline V CDR1 and CDR2: KGHSH, LQKENI. The CDR3 spans 13 residues. This chain's CDR3 is CASSPQGGKGYTF. The CDR3 bases that were read are TGTGCCAGCTCACCTCAGGGTGGTAAAGGC.

Points on this clone: The read falls 3 residues short of the CDR3 end, and the missing part is taken from the germline J gene. The chain links TRBV10-3 to TRBJ1-4; D perhaps matches TRBD1 (5 bases). The germline V gene has CDR1 ENHRY and CDR2 SYGVKD. The CDR3 is made up of 15 amino acids. CDR3 protein: CAISESGTNNSPLFF. CDR3 DNA, as far as it was read: TGTGCCATCAGTGAGTCAGGGACTAATAATTCACCA.

About this clone itself: Read coverage stops 3 residues before the CDR3 terminus; the germline J gene supplies the remainder. The rearrangement links TRBV12-3 or TRBV12-4 to TRBJ2-7, with a weak D call TRBD2 (5 bases). The CDR3 covers 12 residues. V lost 7 bases and J lost 3, with 10 bases in between. CDR3 region: CASTSRYYEQYF. CDR3 bases read: TGTGCCAGCACTAGCCGATACTACGAG.

A word on this clone: The CDR3 extends 3 residues past the end of the read, so its final part is completed from the germline J gene. The V gene is TRBV7-6, the J gene TRBJ2-5; the match to TRBD2 covers 9 bases. V lost 1 base to trimming and J lost 4 bases; unmatched junction nucleotides: 10. The CDR3 runs 17 residues. Germline-derived CDR1 and CDR2 are SGHVS and FNYEAQ. The CDR3: CASSLGSGTSRIETQYF. The part of the CDR3 DNA that was read is TGTGCCAGCAGCTTAGGTTCTGGGACTAGCAGAATAGAGACC.

Of note for this clone: The read ends 3 residues before the CDR3 terminus; that terminus is restored from the germline J gene. This chain links TRBV7-2 with TRBJ1-6; 8 nucleotides match TRBD1. CDR3 size: 15 residues. V dropped 5 bases and J dropped 9; count of bases not matched to a gene: 9. Germline V gene sequence: CDR1 SGHTA, CDR2 FQGNSA. The chain's CDR3 is CASSPTGTGGSPLHF. The sequenced CDR3 bases are TGTGCCAGCAGCCCGACCGGGACAGGTGGTTCACCC.

As concerns this clone: Coverage ceases 3 residues before the CDR3 finishes, and the germline J gene fills in the end. The gene calls are TRBV29-1 and TRBJ1-1; the D gene is possibly TRBD1 (6 bases). The CDR3 has 13 residues. Germline-derived CDR1 and CDR2 are SQVTM and ANQGSEA. CDR3 region: CSAIRDTLHEAFF. Partial CDR3 DNA: TGCAGCGCCATCCGGGACACCCTCCACGAA.

Turning to this clone: Coverage ceases 3 residues before the CDR3 finishes, and the germline J gene fills in the end. The V gene is TRBV5-1, the J gene TRBJ2-1, with D possibly TRBD1 on 5 matching bases. Germline lookup yields CDR1 SGHRS and CDR2 YFSETQ. Trimming removed 0 bases at V and 2 bases at J, with 9 bases between. The CDR3 is made up of 15 amino acids. The CDR3 sequence: CASSLAGHTYNEQFF. The covered CDR3 bases are TGCGCCAGCAGCTTGGCAGGACACACCTACAATGAG.